This note documents a single T cell receptor (beta chain) sequence. This CDR3 is also generated by other DNA sequences in the sample. CDR1 and CDR2 from the germline V gene are KGHSH and LQKENI. CDR3 length equals 12 residues. With 4 bases removed from V and 6 bases from J, the gap between germline ends came to 9 bases. The sample originates from a study of control samples from healthy donors and cancer patients. Generated by immunoSEQ multiplex PCR, the TCRdb table keeps only in-frame clones and is missing some. The sample lists 150,000 to 200,000 clones, 85% to 90% occurring once. Specimen: blood. The chain is built from TRBV18 and TRBJ1-1; the D gene is possibly TRBD1 (5 bases). The TCR comes from a man in his late teens or twenties in good health. DNA of the CDR3: TGTGCCAGCTCACTGCAGGGCCCTGAAGCTTTCTTT. This encodes CASSLQGPEAFF.